Listed below are T cell receptor beta chains from one sample, sequenced in a study of T cell responses to AZD1222 COVID-19 vaccine. Only in-frame clones appear in the TCRdb table, and some are missing; sequencing was by immunoSEQ multiplex PCR. The table has around 110,000 clones, about 80% seen once. This specimen was peripheral blood, taken on day 0 of AZD1222 vaccination. The receptors originated from an adult in good health. Each CDR3 is given with its conserved first and last residue. The D gene is left open where the match is weak. Clone size is not always given. Where it is, it says once, few, many or a class for expanded clones.

.,TRBV9,.,TRBJ2-6,15,CASSVERAGANVLTF,TGTGCCAGCAGCGTAGAGAGGGCTGGGGCCAACGTCCTGACTTTC
.,TRBV5-4,.,TRBJ1-2,11,CASSSQYGYTF,TGTGCCAGCAGCTCCCAATACGGCTACACCTTC
TRBD1,TRBV27,.,TRBJ1-5,17,CASSSSDRGPYTQPQHF,TGTGCCAGCAGTTCCTCGGACAGGGGCCCTTATACCCAGCCCCAGCATTTT
.,TRBV4-1,.,TRBJ1-4,14,CASSQPGPNEKLFF,TGCGCCAGCAGCCAACCGGGACCTAATGAAAAACTGTTTTTT
.,TRBV7-9,.,TRBJ1-2,15,CASSLRGQPNYGYTF,TGTGCCAGCAGCTTGCGTGGACAGCCTAACTATGGCTACACCTTC
TRBD1,TRBV28,.,TRBJ1-5,16,CASTEGQGRWDQPQHF,TGTGCCAGCACCGAAGGACAGGGGCGGTGGGATCAGCCCCAGCATTTT
.,TRBV5-1,.,TRBJ1-4,15,CASSLSQARDEKLFF,TGCGCCAGCAGCTTGAGTCAGGCAAGGGATGAAAAACTGTTTTTT
.,TRBV6-2/TRBV6-3,.,TRBJ2-3,15,CASSYSSVDTDTQYF,TGTGCCAGCAGTTACTCGAGTGTTGACACAGATACGCAGTATTTT
TRBD2,TRBV2,.,TRBJ2-2,16,CATRGGLAGDTGELFF,TGTGCCACCAGAGGGGGACTAGCGGGAGACACCGGGGAGCTGTTTTTT
.,TRBV2,few,TRBJ1-4,13,CASRAPTNEKLFF,TGTGCCAGCAGGGCCCCAACTAATGAAAAACTGTTTTTT
.,TRBV7-2,.,TRBJ1-3,18,CASSLEMWGAGAGNTIYF,TGTGCCAGCAGCTTAGAAATGTGGGGGGCAGGAGCTGGAAACACCATATATTTT